The source of this T cell receptor beta chain is a study of cytomegalovirus exposure and HLA in healthy donors (dated by TCRdb to the late 2010s). With regard to the full study: According to a later analysis, one platform produced both the roughly 130 validation repertoires and the 620 or so repertoires of the first cohort. To predict cytomegalovirus infection status, the study brought together high-throughput TCR immunosequencing, statistical association of individual TCRs with disease status, and machine learning. The study aimed to test whether cataloging public T cell receptors could reveal signatures of past pathogen exposure. In addition to the first cohort of roughly 700 subjects, a separate validation cohort of approximately 120 different subjects was used. Study-wide conclusions, independent of this receptor: All 120 or so repertoires were used to score co-occurrence in the validation cohort in a later analysis, because that analysis had no HLA typing for the cohort. It was suggested by the authors that the approach could potentially be generalized to other disease states and immunological phenotypes. Of the cluster scores, about 94% were above 0 in a later analysis, which found that TCRs clustered in the first cohort also tended to co-occur in the 120 validation repertoires. In vitro tests confirmed that a few of the cytomegalovirus-associated TCR beta chains recognize cytomegalovirus antigens. The classifier was reported to diagnose cytomegalovirus status with high specificity and sensitivity in both the original and validation cohorts. Across donors, most TCR sequences were observed very rarely, whereas some public TCRs were present in many individuals. A total of fewer than 200 TCR beta chains were listed by the study as associated with cytomegalovirus.

The donors belonged to the validation cohort of around 110 subjects, which was separate from the approximately 660-subject first cohort. The receptor library was made with the immunoSEQ multiplex PCR assay. Processing in the source paper ran as follows. A statistical classification framework was built to diagnose cytomegalovirus status from the catalog of TCR beta chain sequences. The table comes from immuneACCESS by way of TCRdb, which keeps in-frame sequences with V and J called. Part of the clones is missing from these tables; in studies checked, under half for an unresolved V gene and the rest for unknown reasons. The DNA gave D and trimming, while V, J and clone size come from that table. This sample holds roughly 230,000 clones; roughly 87% were observed only once. Of the sample, 3.1% falls within the top ten clones. As concerns this clone: Its cognate antigen has yet to be identified. No much larger clonotype is one base removed from it; base qualities were not supplied.

Sequences MGHRA (CDR1) and YSYEKL (CDR2) are obtained from the germline V gene. Trimming takes 6 bases from V and 0 bases from J, and the germline ends sit 15 bases apart. The cysteine opens and the phenylalanine closes a CDR3 of 16 amino acids. The read is trimmed to its CDR3 DNA, 48 bases read in frame from base 1. This sequence uses TRBV4-1 and TRBJ2-1; a tentative D call is TRBD2 (5 bases match). The source of this sequence is a woman aged 25 to 39 in good health and CMV-seronegative. Sequenced sample: PBMCs. The CDR3 protein sequence reads: CASSGTGKTSYNEQFF. The DNA sequence is given as TGCGCCAGCAGTGGTACCGGGAAGACCTCCTACAATGAGCAGTTCTTC.